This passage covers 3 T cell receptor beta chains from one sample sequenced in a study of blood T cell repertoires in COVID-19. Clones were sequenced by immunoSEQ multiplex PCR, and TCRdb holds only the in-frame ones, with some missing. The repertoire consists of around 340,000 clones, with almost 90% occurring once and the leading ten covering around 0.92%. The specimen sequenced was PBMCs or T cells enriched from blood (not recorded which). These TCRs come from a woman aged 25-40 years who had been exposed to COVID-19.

CDR3 in DNA: TGTGCCAGCTCACAGGGGGAGAGCTATGGCTACACCTTC. Translation gives CASSQGESYGYTF. The gene calls are TRBV18 and TRBJ1-2; perhaps TRBD1 as D (6 bases). Germline CDR1 KGHSH, CDR2 LQKENI. CDR3 length equals 13 residues. Trimming cost V 4 bases and J 4 bases, with 10 bases left between them.

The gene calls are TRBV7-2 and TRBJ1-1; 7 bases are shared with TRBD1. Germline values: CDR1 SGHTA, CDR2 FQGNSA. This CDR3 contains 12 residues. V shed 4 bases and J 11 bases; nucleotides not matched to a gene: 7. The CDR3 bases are TGTGCCAGCAGCTCCGCCACAGGGGACGCTTTCTTT. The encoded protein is CASSSATGDAFF.

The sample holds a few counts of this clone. The CDR3 reads CASSFVWGLSNQPQHF. Here the CDR3 DNA reads TGTGCCAGCAGTTTTGTTTGGGGCCTTAGCAATCAGCCCCAGCATTTT. This chain connects TRBV28 to TRBJ1-5, with D possibly being TRBD1 (5 bases). The ends were cut back, 3 bases at V and 0 bases at J, with 12 bases in the middle. Germline CDR1 and CDR2: MDHEN and SYDVKM. The CDR3 runs to 16 residues.